This T cell receptor beta chain is drawn from a study of shared clonotypes between healthy human individuals (dated by TCRdb to about 2020). About the full investigation: A few men and two women, aged 18 to 49 years, made up the cohort. For each donor, three plates each were used for CD4 naive and CD4 memory, two plates were used for CD8 naive, and one plate was used for CD8 memory. The study deeply sequenced blood TCR repertoires of about 5 healthy adults to estimate repertoire size and the extent of clonotype sharing between individuals. Libraries were prepared and TCR repertoires were sequenced by different laboratories using diverse techniques, in order to increase sequencing depth and limit assay-specific biases. Between about 0.94 and 8.9 billion PBMCs per donor were obtained by leukapheresis. Here is what the overall study found, with its caveats: Pairwise subsampling indicated that sequencing depth was expected to affect the degree of clonotype sharing among donors. Sharing across a few donors was observed for approximately 4.6% of naive CD4, 3% to 3.5% of naive CD8, around 2.5% of memory CD4, and less than 0.45% of memory CD8 clonotypes. Estimated clonotype richness was generally larger for naive than for memory subsets. Because the study included only a small number of donors, the genetic and exposure-history diversity represented was limited. Sampling was restricted to blood, and TCR repertoires in tissues likely differ from the TCR repertoires found in blood. Even with the large sequencing depth, rarefaction of the sorted-subset datasets indicated that sequencing was incomplete. Higher generation probabilities were observed for clonotypes shared by all four sorted-subset donors than for non-shared clonotypes.

TCR CDR3 regions were amplified from genomic DNA by multiplex PCR using the deep immunoSEQ assay. Extracted genomic DNA from each cell subset was spread evenly across all wells of several immunoSEQ 96-well plates, with each plate serving as a replicate. For sorted subsets, approximately 200 ng of genomic DNA, equivalent to 25,000 to 30,000 T cell genomes, went into each replicate PCR. The purified libraries were quantified using a Qubit 3.0 fluorometer, sized with a Bioanalyzer 2100, and then quantified again using the KAPA Library Quantification kit. A separate single-read 150-cycle Illumina NextSeq 550 flow cell was used to sequence each immunoSEQ 96-well plate. The authors processed their data as follows. Because only junctional sequences without quality scores were contained in the immunoSEQ output, filtering matching that applied to full-length reads could not be performed. To assign V/J genes and CDR3, sequences were annotated against IMGT germline references using PyIR, a Python wrapper for IgBLAST v1.9. Reads were removed for weak V/J assignments (E-value above 1e-6), missing CDR3, stop codons, out-of-frame junctions, or ambiguous translated residues. A V3J clonotype was defined by an identical inferred V gene, J gene, and CDR3 amino acid sequence. The percentage overlap between two repertoires was calculated by dividing the number of shared unique clonotypes by the size of the smaller repertoire. Richness of each repertoire was evaluated using RTK rarefaction, the Chao1 estimator, and Recon v2.1 estimates of unobserved clonotypes. Generation probabilities were computed with OLGA for all TCRbeta clonotypes obtained by the gDNA method from several donors. The clones in this table, taken by TCRdb from immuneACCESS, are in-frame only. Not every clone is retained; where verified, under half of the shortfall comes from an unresolved V gene, and the cause of the rest is unknown. For V, J and clone size, that table is used; D and trimming come from the DNA. This sample lists some 630,000 clones; about two thirds were detected once. Jointly, the top ten make up around 2% of the sample.

Points on this clone: The antigen it binds to is not known. It has no much larger one-base neighbor in the sample; base qualities were not kept.

Reading the germline V gene (reference sequence) gives CDR1 LNHDA and CDR2 SQIVND. CDR3 length: 14 amino acids, cysteine to phenylalanine. Only the CDR3 part of the read is kept: 42 bases, read in frame from the first base. The junction shows trimming of 10 bases on V and 5 bases on J, plus 20 bases between the germline ends. Healthy HIV-negative adults with no recently reported acute infections or vaccinations were included as donors. Only Caucasian adults living in Nashville, Tennessee, USA were represented among the donors. CD4+ T cells were enriched by magnetic negative selection; naive cells were then positively selected on CD45RA, and the negative fraction formed the memory subset. Blood was collected by leukapheresis, and PBMCs were isolated by Ficoll-Histopaque density gradient centrifugation and then cryopreserved in liquid nitrogen vapor phase. Analytical flow cytometry was used to check the purity and quantity of every magnetically sorted T cell population. Genomic DNA was isolated from each sorted fraction and quantified by UV absorbance on a Nanodrop 2000c.

The rearrangement joined TRBV19 to TRBJ2-5, with TRBD1 as a weak D call on 6 bases. This receptor was taken from a woman aged 25 to 39 in good health. The sequencing input was memory CD4+ T cells sorted from blood. Interpreted using the paper, the cell subset or site label stands for: CD45RA-negative fraction. The CDR3 is CATHGTPDRETQYF. The DNA sequence reads TGTGCCACCCACGGGACACCCGACCGGGAGACCCAGTACTTC.